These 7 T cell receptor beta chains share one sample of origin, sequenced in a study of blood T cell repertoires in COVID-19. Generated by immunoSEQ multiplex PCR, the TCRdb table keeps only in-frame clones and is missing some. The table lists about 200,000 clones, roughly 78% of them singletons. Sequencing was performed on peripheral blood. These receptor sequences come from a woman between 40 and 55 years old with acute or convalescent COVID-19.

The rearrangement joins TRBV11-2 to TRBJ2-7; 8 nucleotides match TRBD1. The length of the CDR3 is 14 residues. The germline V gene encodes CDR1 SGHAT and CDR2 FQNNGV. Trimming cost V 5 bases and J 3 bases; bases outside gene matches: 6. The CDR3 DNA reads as TGTGCCAGCAGCCAGGGGGCAGGGAGCTACGAGCAGTACTTC. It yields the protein CASSQGAGSYEQYF.

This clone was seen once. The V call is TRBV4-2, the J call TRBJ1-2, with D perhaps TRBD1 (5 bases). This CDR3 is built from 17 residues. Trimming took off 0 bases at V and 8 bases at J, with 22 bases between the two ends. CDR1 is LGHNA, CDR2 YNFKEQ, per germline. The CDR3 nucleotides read TGTGCCAGCAGCCAAGAGGTCCAGGGTCCTTTAACTAAAGGCTACACCTTC. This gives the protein CASSQEVQGPLTKGYTF.

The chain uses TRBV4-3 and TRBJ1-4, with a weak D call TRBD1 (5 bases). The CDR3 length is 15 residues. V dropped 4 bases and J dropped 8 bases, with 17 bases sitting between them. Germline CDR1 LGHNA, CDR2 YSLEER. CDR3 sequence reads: CASSPGGSRSEKLFF. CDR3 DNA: TGCGCCAGCAGCCCGGGGGGTAGTAGGTCCGAAAAACTGTTTTTT.

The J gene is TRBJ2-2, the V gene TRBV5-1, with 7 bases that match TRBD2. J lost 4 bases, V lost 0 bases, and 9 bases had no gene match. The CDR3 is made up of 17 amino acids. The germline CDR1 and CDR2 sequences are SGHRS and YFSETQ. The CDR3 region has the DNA TGCGCCAGCAGCTTGGACCCTCTAGCGGAGAGCACCGGGGAGCTGTTTTTT. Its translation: CASSLDPLAESTGELFF.

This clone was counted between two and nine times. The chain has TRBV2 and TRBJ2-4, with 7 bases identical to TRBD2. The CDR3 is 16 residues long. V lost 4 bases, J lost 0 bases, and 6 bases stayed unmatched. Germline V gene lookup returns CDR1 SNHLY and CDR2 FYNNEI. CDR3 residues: CASSVEVAGAKNIQYF. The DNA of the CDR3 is TGTGCCAGCAGTGTAGAGGTAGCGGGAGCCAAAAACATTCAGTACTTC.

The CDR3 reads CASRSHRVPFSRYF. The CDR3 nucleotides are TGTGCCAGCAGGTCCCACAGGGTCCCTTTTTCGCGGTACTTC. The V call is TRBV5-8, the J call TRBJ2-4; D possibly corresponds to TRBD1 (6 bases). Germline-derived CDR1 and CDR2 are SGHTS and YDEGEE. V lost 5 bases and J lost 15, with 24 bases in between. CDR3 length equals 14 residues.

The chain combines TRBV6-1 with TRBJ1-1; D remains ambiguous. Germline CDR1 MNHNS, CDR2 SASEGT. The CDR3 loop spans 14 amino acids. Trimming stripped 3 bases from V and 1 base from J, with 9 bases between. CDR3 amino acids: CASSETDSNTEAFF. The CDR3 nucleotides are TGTGCCAGCAGTGAGACCGACTCGAACACTGAAGCTTTCTTT.